This T cell receptor (beta chain) was captured by sequencing in a study of cytomegalovirus exposure and HLA in healthy donors. PCR was performed using 60 Vbeta and 13 Jbeta primers. Only in-frame clones appear in the TCRdb table, and some are missing; sequencing was by immunoSEQ multiplex PCR. The data contain about 200,000 clones, around 79% of them singletons. This clone was seen only a few times. Its antigen remains unidentified. Study-wide results and limits: Presence/absence analyses took donor sequencing depth as roughly uniform. Among the sequence variants, a highly shared cluster was likely an artifact of sequencing.

Germline-derived CDR1 and CDR2 are MNHNS and SASEGT. This CDR3 region has 15 residues. Trimming pared 3 bases from V and 8 bases from J, leaving 19 bases between. The chain uses TRBV6-1 and TRBJ1-1, with unresolved D. The source is a girl aged 2 to 10 in good health and CMV-seronegative. Sample: PBMCs. CDR3 coding DNA: TGTGCCAGCAGTGAGCAAGCAGGACCTTCGGGGGAAGCTTTCTTT. Protein sequence: CASSEQAGPSGEAFF.